Listed here are 13 T cell receptor beta chains from one sample, sequenced in a study of identical twins. TCRdb re-called the 5' RACE reads with MiXCR, one entry per CDR3 protein. The repertoire holds a few hundred thousand distinct CDR3 sequences, with around 9% as singletons. The sample consisted of naive T cells sorted from blood. The receptors here all came from a woman in her fifties or sixties in good health.

This clonotype was seen a handful of times. This chain uses TRBV11-2 with TRBJ2-5; no clear D. The germline CDR1 and CDR2 sequences are SGHAT and FQNNGV. The CDR3 contains 15 residues. Trimming took 6 bases from V and 3 from J, leaving 17 bases between them. The CDR3 nucleotides read TGTGCCAGCAGTATTTATACCGATTTTAAAGAGACCCAGTACTTC. Protein: CASSIYTDFKETQYF. The entire variable domain, with the rest obtained from reference TRBV11-2 and TRBJ2-5, is as follows: EAGVAQSPRYKIIEKRQSVAFWCNPISGHATLYWYQQILGQGPKLLIQFQNNGVVDDSQLPKDRFSAERLKGVDSTLKIQPAKLEDSAVYLCASSIYTDFKETQYFGPGTRLLVL.

This sequence joins TRBV12-5 and TRBJ2-1; TRBD2 agrees at 9 bases. Germline values: CDR1 LGHNT, CDR2 FRNRAP. J was trimmed by 9 bases and V by 5 bases; bases with no gene match: 11. The CDR3 spans 15 residues. The CDR3 region is CASGPPGLAAGEQFF. The CDR3, as DNA: TGTGCTAGTGGTCCGCCGGGACTAGCTGCCGGTGAGCAGTTCTTC.

This clonotype was found many times. This clone may be a read error of a much larger clone one base away. The V call is TRBV11-2, the J call TRBJ2-2; D not resolved. V shed 0 bases and J shed 2 bases, with 4 bases lying between them. The CDR3 consists of 14 residues. Germline CDR1 reads SGHAT; CDR2 reads FQNNGV. The DNA for the CDR3 is TGTGCCAGCAGCTTAGACAGAAACACCGGGGAGCTGTTTTTT. Encoded protein: CASSLDRNTGELFF.

This clonotype was detected many times. The V call is TRBV20-1, the J call TRBJ2-2; D uncertain. This CDR3 is built from 13 residues. Germline CDR1 is DFQATT and CDR2 is SNEGSKA (reference sequence). V shed 1 base and J shed 4 bases, with 7 bases lying between them. CDR3 region: CSARASFTGELFF. CDR3 DNA sequence: TGCAGTGCTAGAGCTTCATTCACCGGGGAGCTGTTTTTT.

This rearrangement joins TRBV3-1 to TRBJ2-5; 11 nucleotides match TRBD2. Germline V gene lookup returns CDR1 LGHDT and CDR2 YNNKEL (reference sequence). This CDR3 is built from 17 residues. Trimming removed 5 bases from V and 2 bases from J; junction bases left unmatched: 10. CDR3 in amino acids: CASSITSGSGHQETQYF. The DNA of the CDR3 is TGTGCCAGCAGCATCACTAGCGGGAGCGGCCATCAAGAGACCCAGTACTTC.

This chain joins TRBV11-3 and TRBJ2-1; tentative D call: TRBD1 (5 bases). From germline, CDR1 is SGHNT and CDR2 YENEEA. The CDR3 is made up of 15 amino acids. V was pared by 5 bases and J by 1 base, with 12 bases between. The CDR3 loop is CASSQVQGSYNEQFF. Here the CDR3 DNA reads TGTGCCAGCAGCCAAGTCCAGGGTTCCTACAATGAGCAGTTCTTC.

At least ten counts were recorded for this clonotype. The J gene is TRBJ1-2, the V gene TRBV27; D is uncertain. Trimming left V 4 bases short and J 0 bases short, with 9 bases between. Germline values: CDR1 MNHEY, CDR2 SMNVEV (reference sequence). The CDR3 runs to 14 residues. The CDR3 DNA reads TGTGCCAGCAGTTCCATATCGCCTAACTATGGCTACACCTTC. Protein sequence: CASSSISPNYGYTF.

This clonotype occurred a few times. This chain links TRBV24-1 with TRBJ2-6; 10 bases are a match to TRBD2. The CDR3 runs 15 residues. V lost 8 bases, J lost 2 bases, and 2 bases stayed unmatched. CDR1 and CDR2 (germline): KGHDR, SFDVKD. This CDR3 reads CATTSGSPGANVLTF. Written as DNA, the CDR3 is TGTGCCACCACTAGCGGGAGCCCTGGGGCCAACGTCCTGACTTTC.

This clonotype was seen more than once but under ten times. This rearrangement joins TRBV5-5 to TRBJ2-7; tentative D call: TRBD2 (5 bases). V was pared by 3 bases and J by 3 bases, with 10 bases between. The length of the CDR3 is 13 residues. Germline-derived CDR1 and CDR2 are SGHKS and YYEKEE (reference sequence). The DNA for the CDR3 is TGTGCCAGCAGCTCGGACTTACTCTACGAGCAGTACGTC. Protein sequence: CASSSDLLYEQYV.

A note on this clonotype: Its ends do not fully match the called genes, so a read error is possible. The J gene is TRBJ2-4, the V gene TRBV20-1; D may be TRBD1 or TRBD2 (5 bases each). Looked up from germline, CDR1 is DFQATT and CDR2 is SNEGSKA (reference sequence). CDR3 length: 12 amino acids. CDR3 protein: CSAEGPGAGRYF. The CDR3 DNA follows: TGCAGTGCTGAGGGCCCTGGGGCAGGAAGGTATTTC.

This chain uses TRBV5-1 with TRBJ2-7; 7 nucleotides match TRBD2. CDR1 and CDR2 (germline): SGHRS, YFSETQ. V dropped 0 bases and J dropped 2; count of bases not matched to a gene: 8. This CDR3 is built from 16 residues. The CDR3 is CASSLVGSGRAYEQYF. CDR3 DNA sequence: TGCGCCAGCAGCTTGGTTGGTAGCGGGCGTGCCTACGAGCAGTACTTC. The whole variable domain, filled in from reference TRBV5-1 and TRBJ2-7, reads KAGVTQTPRYLIKTRGQQVTLSCSPISGHRSVSWYQQTPGQGLQFLFEYFSETQRNKGNFPGRFSGRQFSNSRSEMNVSTLELGDSALYLCASSLVGSGRAYEQYFGPGTRLTVT.

This clonotype was counted a few times. The chain employs TRBV7-9 and TRBJ2-3; 10 nucleotides agree with TRBD1. The junction had 9 bases not matched to a gene; V was cut back by 5 bases and J by 4 bases. The CDR3 is 16 amino acids. Germline CDR1 reads SEHNR; CDR2 reads FQNEAQ (reference sequence). CDR3 nucleotides: TGTGCCAGCAGCGATCGACAGGGGGCCTTTGCAGATACGCAGTATTTT. It specifies CASSDRQGAFADTQYF.

This clonotype was observed many times. The chain combines TRBV6-5 with TRBJ1-5; 8 bases align to TRBD1. The germline V gene encodes CDR1 MNHEY and CDR2 SVGAGI. This CDR3 spans 16 amino acids. Unmatched junction bases numbered 8, after V lost 6 bases and J lost 1 base. The CDR3 protein is CASRSGGALSNQPQHF. The CDR3 coding sequence is TGTGCCAGCAGGTCAGGGGGCGCGTTAAGCAATCAGCCCCAGCATTTT.